These 9 T cell receptor beta chains share one sample of origin, sequenced in a study of blood T cell repertoires in COVID-19. Sequencing used immunoSEQ multiplex PCR; TCRdb keeps in-frame clones, though not all of them. The repertoire holds some 180,000 clones, about 85% seen once, with 20% to 25% in the top ten. Sequenced input: PBMCs or T cells enriched from blood (not recorded which). Receptor source: a woman between 40 and 55 years old in a cohort exposed to, infected with or recovered from COVID-19 (not recorded which).

V usage is TRBV19 and J usage is TRBJ2-7; 8 nucleotides align to TRBD2. The CDR3 runs to 16 residues. CDR1 is LNHDA, CDR2 SQIVND, per germline (reference sequence). The V and J ends lost 9 bases and 1 base, in that order; junction bases with no gene match: 14. Here the CDR3 reads CASRVSASGLSYEQYF. The CDR3, as DNA: TGTGCCAGCCGCGTAAGCGCTAGCGGGTTATCCTACGAGCAGTACTTC. Using reference TRBV19 and TRBJ2-7 for the parts outside the CDR3, the full variable domain is DGGITQSPKYLFRKEGQNVTLSCEQNLNHDAMYWYRQDPGQGLRLIYYSQIVNDFQKGDIAEGYSVSREKKESFPLTVTSAQKNPTAFYLCASRVSASGLSYEQYFGPGTRLTVT.

V is TRBV5-1 and J is TRBJ1-5; D remains ambiguous. V was cut by 2 bases and J by 1 base, with 4 bases left in between. The CDR3 runs 13 residues. Germline V CDR1 and CDR2: SGHRS, YFSETQ. The CDR3 spells CASSFGSNQPQHF. DNA of the CDR3: TGCGCCAGCAGCTTCGGGAGCAATCAGCCCCAGCATTTT. Using reference TRBV5-1 and TRBJ1-5 for the parts outside the CDR3, the full variable domain is KAGVTQTPRYLIKTRGQQVTLSCSPISGHRSVSWYQQTPGQGLQFLFEYFSETQRNKGNFPGRFSGRQFSNSRSEMNVSTLELGDSALYLCASSFGSNQPQHFGDGTRLSIL.

This chain joins TRBV7-8 and TRBJ1-4; D unresolved. This CDR3 is 15 amino acids long. Germline CDR1 and CDR2: SGHVS and FQNEAQ. The V and J ends lost 3 bases and 5 bases respectively, with 13 bases between them. CDR3 region: CASSFIGSLNEKLFF. The CDR3 nucleotides read TGTGCCAGCAGCTTCATTGGGAGTTTAAATGAAAAACTGTTTTTT.

This chain links TRBV3-1 (or the pseudogene TRBV3-2) with TRBJ2-7, with 10 bases lining up with TRBD2. The germline CDR1 and CDR2 sequences are LGHDT and YNNKEL (reference sequence). Trimming cost V 6 bases and J 12 bases; bases outside gene matches: 11. CDR3 length: 13 amino acids. CDR3 sequence (DNA): TGTGCCAGCAGTTCAGGACTAGCGGACCTTCTGTACTTC. Its protein product is CASSSGLADLLYF.

The chain recombines TRBV10-3 with TRBJ1-1, with D possibly matching TRBD1 (5 bases). The CDR3 sequence is 16 residues long. Between the trimmed V and J ends, which lost 3 bases and 0 bases, there was a span of 14 bases. Germline-derived CDR1 and CDR2 are ENHRY and SYGVKD. The CDR3 DNA is TGTGCCATCAGTGAAGGGGTAGCTACCATGAACACTGAAGCTTTCTTT. Residues: CAISEGVATMNTEAFF.

The rearrangement joins TRBV24-1 to TRBJ2-5; D remains ambiguous. There are 13 residues in the CDR3. Trimming cost V 4 bases and J 2 bases, with 7 bases left between them. Germline CDR1 KGHDR, CDR2 SFDVKD. CDR3 coding DNA: TGTGCCACCAGTGACAGCGATCAAGAGACCCAGTACTTC. It yields the protein CATSDSDQETQYF.

The chain carries TRBV11-3 and TRBJ1-2; D uncertain. The CDR3 loop spans 12 amino acids. V was shortened by 5 bases and J by 4 bases, with 8 bases between the two germline ends. Germline V lookup: CDR1 SGHNT, CDR2 YENEEA. The chain's CDR3 is CASSPSGYGYTF. The CDR3 coding sequence is TGTGCCAGCAGCCCCAGCGGCTATGGCTACACCTTC. The full variable domain, completed using reference TRBV11-3 and TRBJ1-2, is EAGVVQSPRYKIIEKKQPVAFWCNPISGHNTLYWYLQNLGQGPELLIRYENEEAVDDSQLPKDRFSAERLKGVDSTLKIQPAELGDSAVYLCASSPSGYGYTFGSGTRLTVV.

The chain carries TRBV7-8 and TRBJ2-5, with D perhaps matching TRBD2 (5 bases). Germline values: CDR1 SGHVS, CDR2 FQNEAQ. V was clipped by 1 base and J by 7 bases, with 10 bases between them. The CDR3 extends over 13 amino acids. CDR3 amino acids: CASSLGTYGTQYF. DNA for the CDR3: TGTGCCAGCAGCTTAGGGACTTATGGGACCCAGTACTTC. Based on the CDR3 plus reference TRBV7-8 and TRBJ2-5, the full variable domain is GAGVSQSPRYKVAKRGQDVALRCDPISGHVSLFWYQQALGQGPEFLTYFQNEAQLDKSGLPSDRFFAERPEGSVSTLKIQRTQQEDSAVYLCASSLGTYGTQYFGPGTRLLVL.

V gene TRBV9 combines with J gene TRBJ2-7; D gene ambiguous. The V gene lost 4 bases and the J gene lost 0 bases, with 8 bases spanning the gap. The CDR3 is 13 residues long. Germline V CDR1 and CDR2: SGDLS, YYNGEE. The CDR3, as DNA: TGTGCCAGCAGCCCGAAGAGCTCCTACGAGCAGTACTTC. Translating it yields CASSPKSSYEQYF.